These 28 T cell receptor beta chains came from one sample sequenced in a study of cytomegalovirus exposure and HLA in healthy donors. The PCR had 60 Vbeta and 13 Jbeta primers. TCRdb's table, derived via immunoSEQ multiplex PCR, lists solely in-frame clones and lacks some. The sample holds 150,000 to 200,000 clones, 85% seen once. Source material: PBMCs. These receptors were obtained from a woman aged 45-65 years in good health and CMV-seronegative.

The chain joins TRBV6-5 to TRBJ2-7; D is possibly TRBD1 (6 bases). This CDR3 has 14 amino acids. Germline-derived CDR1 and CDR2 are MNHEY and SVGAGI. The V gene lost 5 bases and the J gene lost 0 bases, with 11 bases spanning the gap. CDR3 protein: CASSRDTFSYEQYF. The CDR3 DNA reads as TGTGCCAGCAGTCGGGACACATTCTCCTACGAGCAGTACTTC.

This clone has a single count. The J gene is TRBJ2-3, the V gene TRBV15; TRBD1 aligns across 8 bases. Germline lookup yields CDR1 LNHNV and CDR2 YYDKDF (reference sequence). The V segment lost 3 bases and the J segment 7 bases; nucleotides outside the gene matches: 9. This CDR3 is built from 15 residues. The CDR3 is CATSRDRVGPHTQYF. The CDR3 DNA is TGTGCCACCAGCAGGGACAGGGTAGGACCTCATACGCAGTATTTT.

This clone was observed a single time. The chain carries TRBV5-1 and TRBJ2-1, with TRBD2 identical over 10 bases. The trim removed 4 bases at V and 7 bases at J, leaving 14 bases unmatched. CDR1 and CDR2 from the germline V gene are SGHRS and YFSETQ. The CDR3 has 17 residues. The CDR3: CASSGSLLAGVSNEQFF. The CDR3 nucleotides are TGCGCCAGCAGCGGGAGTCTCCTAGCGGGAGTTTCTAATGAGCAGTTCTTC.

CDR3 amino acids: CASSQATGAYYEQYF. CDR3 bases: TGTGCCAGCAGCCAAGCAACAGGGGCCTACTACGAGCAGTACTTC. V usage is TRBV14 and J usage is TRBJ2-7; 7 bases agree with TRBD1. This CDR3 has 15 residues. Trimming took 1 base from V and 3 from J; bases not matched to a gene: 6. The germline CDR1 and CDR2 sequences are SGHDN and FVKESK.

The rearrangement uses TRBV28 and TRBJ1-4, with a possible D match to TRBD1 (5 bases). V was clipped by 6 bases and J by 5 bases, with 13 bases between them. CDR3 length: 14 amino acids. Per the germline V gene, CDR1 is MDHEN and CDR2 is SYDVKM. The CDR3 here is CASRRRGGNEKLFF. The CDR3 DNA follows: TGTGCCAGCAGAAGGAGGGGCGGCAATGAAAAACTGTTTTTT.

The chain carries TRBV4-3 and TRBJ2-5; a weak D match, TRBD2 (5 bases). The J call is uncertain, as TRBJ2-7 better fits the DNA end. The CDR3 runs 15 residues. Germline lookup yields CDR1 LGHNA and CDR2 YSLEER. CDR3 sequence reads: CASSQEPGSFYEQYF. CDR3 sequence (DNA): TGCGCCAGCAGCCAAGAACCGGGATCCTTCTACGAGCAGTACTTC.

This clone has just a few counts. The same CDR3 is also encoded by other DNA sequences in this sample. V usage is TRBV7-2 and J usage is TRBJ2-7; no reliable D call. The CDR3 runs to 11 residues. Germline CDR1 and CDR2: SGHTA and FQGNSA. Trimming took off 4 bases at V and 3 bases at J, with 4 bases between the two ends. The CDR3 reads CASSSYYEQYF. DNA of the CDR3: TGTGCCAGCAGCTCCTACTACGAGCAGTACTTC. Together with reference TRBV7-2 and TRBJ2-7, the CDR3 gives the full variable domain: GAGVSQSPSNKVTEKGKDVELRCDPISGHTALYWYRQSLGQGLEFLIYFQGNSAPDKSGLPSDRFSAERTGGSVSTLTIQRTQQEDSAVYLCASSSYYEQYFGPGTRLTVT.

Concerning this clone itself: In the same sample, other DNA sequences code for this CDR3. This rearrangement joins TRBV11-3 to TRBJ1-3, with TRBD1 as a possible D gene (5 bases). Germline CDR1 SGHNT, CDR2 YENEEA. CDR3 size: 15 residues. Trimming pared 1 base from V and 0 bases from J, leaving 7 bases between. The CDR3 loop is CASSLGGSSGNTIYF. In DNA form, the CDR3 reads TGTGCCAGCAGCTTAGGGGGCAGCTCTGGAAACACCATATATTTT.

The gene calls are TRBV28 and TRBJ2-1; D ambiguous. The V gene's germline CDR1 is MDHEN and CDR2 SYDVKM. Trimming removed 4 bases from V and 2 bases from J, with 12 bases in between. This CDR3 has 15 residues. This chain's CDR3 is CASSYDDSPYNEQFF. In DNA form, the CDR3 reads TGTGCCAGCAGTTACGACGACTCCCCCTACAATGAGCAGTTCTTC.

Of note for this clone: A junction boundary mismatches the germline segment, possibly from a read error. This chain joins TRBV18 and TRBJ2-7, with D possibly matching TRBD1 (7 bases). Per the germline V gene, CDR1 is KGHSH and CDR2 is LQKENI. This CDR3 has 13 amino acids. The chain's CDR3 is CASSSGQDYERYF. In nucleotides, the CDR3 is TGTGCCAGCTCATCAGGACAGGACTACGAGCGGTACTTC.

This sequence joins TRBV28 and TRBJ2-1, with 10 positions matching TRBD2. CDR1 and CDR2 (germline): MDHEN, SYDVKM. This CDR3 has 19 amino acids. The V and J ends lost 3 bases and 8 bases, in that order; junction bases with no gene match: 19. Here the CDR3 DNA reads TGTGCCAGCAGTTTTGGAGCGCCTTCCCTAGCGGGAGCACTCGATGAGCAGTTCTTC. It codes for CASSFGAPSLAGALDEQFF.

The chain uses TRBV5-1 and TRBJ1-1; D is unclear. The CDR3 runs to 15 residues. V was clipped by 1 base and J by 1 base, with 11 bases between them. Germline V gene sequence: CDR1 SGHRS, CDR2 YFSETQ. As DNA, the CDR3 is TGCGCCAGCAGCTTGTCTGTGACACAGAACACTGAAGCTTTCTTT. This sequence encodes CASSLSVTQNTEAFF.

The chain is built from TRBV10-3 and TRBJ2-7; 9 bases map to TRBD2. J gave up 0 bases and V 4 bases, and 7 bases lay outside the gene matches. The germline V gene has CDR1 ENHRY and CDR2 SYGVKD. This CDR3 is built from 16 residues. CDR3 sequence: CAISGASGVVSYEQYF. In DNA form, the CDR3 reads TGTGCCATCAGTGGGGCTAGCGGGGTCGTCTCCTACGAGCAGTACTTC.

The rearrangement links TRBV7-9 to TRBJ1-1; D ambiguous. Germline CDR1 reads SEHNR; CDR2 reads FQNEAQ (reference sequence). Trimming left V 5 bases short and J 1 base short, with 8 bases between. The CDR3 runs to 13 residues. The CDR3 loop is CASSPYTNTEAFF. The DNA for the CDR3 is TGTGCCAGCAGCCCTTACACGAACACTGAAGCTTTCTTT.

V is TRBV7-8 and J is TRBJ2-7, with D unclear. Trimming stripped 2 bases from V and 7 bases from J, with 9 bases between. Germline-derived CDR1 and CDR2 are SGHVS and FQNEAQ. This CDR3 has 12 amino acids. CDR3 residues: CASSLYSLEQYF. The CDR3, as DNA: TGTGCCAGCAGCTTATATTCCCTAGAGCAGTACTTC.

Comments on this clone: Other DNA sequences in this sample translate to the same CDR3. The V call is TRBV18, the J call TRBJ2-7, with 7 bases fitting TRBD2. CDR1 is KGHSH and CDR2 is LQKENI in the germline V gene. J was trimmed by 2 bases and V by 0 bases; bases with no gene match: 4. The CDR3 sequence is 15 residues long. In DNA, the CDR3 is TGTGCCAGCTCACCACCCTCCGGGGGGACCTACGAGCAGTACTTC. It specifies CASSPPSGGTYEQYF.

There are a few counts of this clone. V gene TRBV7-9 combines with J gene TRBJ1-1, with D maybe TRBD1 (6 bases). The V end lost 4 bases, the J end lost 0 bases, and 9 bases lay between the germline ends. The length of the CDR3 is 14 residues. Per the germline V gene, CDR1 is SEHNR and CDR2 is FQNEAQ (reference sequence). CDR3 amino acids: CASSSGQMNTEAFF. In DNA form, the CDR3 reads TGTGCCAGCAGCTCCGGACAGATGAACACTGAAGCTTTCTTT.

The CDR3 bases are TGTGCCAGCAGCCGGCGGGGGAGGTCCTACGAGCAGTACTTC. It encodes CASSRRGRSYEQYF. The rearrangement links TRBV7-2 to TRBJ2-7; 7 nucleotides agree with TRBD2. Trimming took 5 bases from V and 1 from J; bases not matched to a gene: 5. CDR1 and CDR2 from the germline V gene are SGHTA and FQGNSA. The CDR3 totals 14 residues.

The rearrangement uses TRBV7-7 and TRBJ2-3; D may be TRBD1 (6 bases). V shed 5 bases and J shed 4 bases, with 16 bases lying between them. CDR3 length: 15 amino acids. Germline-derived CDR1 and CDR2 are SSHAT and FNYEAQ (reference sequence). CDR3 protein: CASSPYGQLPDTQYF. Written as DNA, the CDR3 is TGTGCCAGCAGCCCCTACGGACAGTTACCAGATACGCAGTATTTT.

This clone was recorded once. This chain links TRBV28 with TRBJ2-7; 11 bases map to TRBD1. Germline CDR1 reads MDHEN; CDR2 reads SYDVKM. This CDR3 has 14 amino acids. V was clipped by 5 bases and J by 5 bases; unmatched bases: 5. Here the CDR3 DNA reads TGTGCCAGCAGTCTCAAGGGACAGGGGGACGAGCAGTACTTC. Protein: CASSLKGQGDEQYF.

The CDR3 loop is CASSSGTSGRGTDTQYF. The CDR3 DNA sequence: TGTGCCAGCAGTTCCGGGACTAGCGGGAGAGGCACAGATACGCAGTATTTT. The chain is built from TRBV28 and TRBJ2-3; 14 positions agree with TRBD2. V gave up 4 bases and J gave up 1 base; unmatched junction bases: 4. This CDR3 spans 17 amino acids. The V gene's germline CDR1 is MDHEN and CDR2 SYDVKM.

The J gene is TRBJ2-1, the V gene TRBV5-5; the D gene is possibly TRBD1 (6 bases). From germline, CDR1 is SGHKS and CDR2 YYEKEE (reference sequence). V was shortened by 0 bases and J by 3 bases, with 7 bases between the two germline ends. The CDR3 length is 14 residues. The CDR3, as DNA: TGTGCCAGCAGCTTGGGGACAGACTACAATGAGCAGTTCTTC. Residues: CASSLGTDYNEQFF.

The chain employs TRBV6-6 and TRBJ2-2; D unclear. This CDR3 contains 11 residues. V shed 5 bases and J shed 5 bases, with 3 bases lying between them. The germline V gene encodes CDR1 MNHNY and CDR2 SVGAGI (reference sequence). CDR3 protein: CASSHTGELFF. DNA for the CDR3: TGTGCCAGCAGTCATACCGGGGAGCTGTTTTTT.

This clone is a singleton in its sample. The chain employs TRBV28 and TRBJ2-7; 11 nucleotides match TRBD2. The germline V gene encodes CDR1 MDHEN and CDR2 SYDVKM. CDR3 length: 13 amino acids. Unmatched junction bases numbered 2, after V lost 6 bases and J lost 4 bases. The CDR3 DNA is TGTGCCAGCAGGACTAGCGGGACTTACGAGCAGTACTTC. Translation: CASRTSGTYEQYF.

As regards this clone: One end of the junction varies from germline; a read error may be responsible. This sequence joins TRBV5-1 and TRBJ1-4, with TRBD1 as a possible D gene (6 bases). The CDR3 has 13 residues. Looked up from germline, CDR1 is SGHRS and CDR2 is YFSETQ. In nucleotides, the CDR3 is TGCGCCGGCAGACAGGCAACTAATGAAAAACTGTTTTTT. Amino acids: CAGRQATNEKLFF.

The genes are TRBV28 and TRBJ1-5, with 8 positions matching TRBD1. CDR1 is MDHEN and CDR2 is SYDVKM in the germline V gene. V gave up 5 bases and J gave up 9 bases; unmatched junction bases: 12. CDR3 length: 15 amino acids. CDR3 nucleotides: TGTGCCAGCAGTCTGGACAGGGCCCAAGGGCGGCCCCAGCATTTT. The encoded protein is CASSLDRAQGRPQHF.

This clone was picked up one time. The rearrangement links TRBV19 to TRBJ2-1; D might be TRBD2 (6 bases). The CDR3 is made up of 14 amino acids. V lost 5 bases, J lost 0 bases, and 8 bases lay in between. From germline, CDR1 is LNHDA and CDR2 SQIVND (reference sequence). Here the CDR3 DNA reads TGTGCCAGTAGTCCCGGGGGCTCCTACAATGAGCAGTTCTTC. It is translated as CASSPGGSYNEQFF.

The chain recombines TRBV5-6 with TRBJ2-3, with 10 bases identical to TRBD2. Germline trimming cut 4 bases from V and 0 bases from J; bases unmatched to any gene: 5. Germline CDR1 SGHDT, CDR2 YYEEEE. The CDR3 is made up of 16 amino acids. This CDR3 is CASSGMTSGSTDTQYF. Here the CDR3 DNA reads TGTGCCAGCAGCGGTATGACTAGCGGGAGCACAGATACGCAGTATTTT.